The 5 T cell receptor beta chains in this list originate from one sample, sequenced in a study of monozygotic twins with inflammatory bowel disease. TCRdb reprocessed the 5' RACE reads and stores each CDR3 protein as one record, lacking DNA. The sample spans more than 75,000 distinct CDR3 sequences; the ten largest clones claim less than 7.5%. The sample comprised blood. Source of these receptors: a human donor with ulcerative colitis or Crohn's disease, or a healthy co-twin of an affected twin (not recorded which).

The chain links TRBV5-1 to TRBJ1-1. The CDR3 spans 13 residues. Germline CDR1 reads SGHRS; CDR2 reads YFSETQ. The CDR3 sequence: CASSFGRATEAFF.

CDR3: CASSPGQHQPQHF. The J gene is TRBJ1-5, the V gene TRBV12-3 or TRBV12-4; TCRdb selects TRBD1, and the lack of DNA leaves this call unchecked. The CDR3 extends over 13 amino acids.

The chain uses TRBV3-1 and TRBJ2-1; lacking DNA, the TRBD1 call made by TCRdb goes unchecked. The CDR3 has 14 residues. Germline-derived CDR1 and CDR2 are LGHDT and YNNKEL (reference sequence). The CDR3 protein is CASTTQGAPDEQFF.

The chain carries TRBV5-1 and TRBJ2-1; without DNA, the TCRdb call of TRBD1 cannot be checked. Germline V gene data show CDR1 as SGHRS and CDR2 as YFSETQ. The CDR3 loop spans 15 amino acids. The CDR3 sequence is CASSPATGAYNEQFF.

The V gene is TRBV5-5, the J gene TRBJ2-7. Germline CDR1 reads SGHKS; CDR2 reads YYEKEE (reference sequence). The CDR3 has 15 residues. The CDR3 protein is CASSPRTSFWDEQYF.